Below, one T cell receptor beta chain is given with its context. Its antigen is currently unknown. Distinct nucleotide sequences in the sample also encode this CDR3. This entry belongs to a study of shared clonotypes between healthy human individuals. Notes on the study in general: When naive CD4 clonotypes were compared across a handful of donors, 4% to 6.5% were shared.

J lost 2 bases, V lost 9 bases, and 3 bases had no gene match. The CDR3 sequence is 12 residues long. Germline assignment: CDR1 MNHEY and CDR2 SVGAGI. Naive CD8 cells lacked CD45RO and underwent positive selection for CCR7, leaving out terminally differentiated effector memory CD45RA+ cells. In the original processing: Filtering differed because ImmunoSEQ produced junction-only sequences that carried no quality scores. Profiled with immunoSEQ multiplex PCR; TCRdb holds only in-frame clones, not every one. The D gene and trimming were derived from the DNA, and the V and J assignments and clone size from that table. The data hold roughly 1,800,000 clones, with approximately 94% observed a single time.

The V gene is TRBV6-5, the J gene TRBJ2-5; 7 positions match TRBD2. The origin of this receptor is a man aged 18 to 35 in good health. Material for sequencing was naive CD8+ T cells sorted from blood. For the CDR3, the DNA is TGTGCCAGTAGCGGGCCTCAAGAGACCCAGTACTTC. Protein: CASSGPQETQYF.